The 18 T cell receptor beta chains below all came from one sample that was sequenced in a study of CD8+CD57+ T cells in acquired aplastic anemia. CDR3 and TCR beta VDJ profiling relied on a genomic DNA template. MiXCR, applied by TCRdb to the reads, yields one record per CDR3 protein. Here the sample spans about 210,000 distinct CDR3 sequences, approximately 57% being singletons. Sample: sorted CD4+, CD8+, or CD8+CD57+ T cells (not recorded which) from PBMCs. These TCRs come from a human donor in good health.

The genes are TRBV7-9 and TRBJ1-5; D is uncertain. Trimming removed 2 bases at V and 5 bases at J, with 7 bases between. The CDR3 is 13 residues long. Germline lookup yields CDR1 SEHNR and CDR2 FQNEAQ (reference sequence). CDR3 DNA sequence: TGTGCCAGCAGCTTAAAGGCAGATCAGCCCCAGCATTTT. As protein: CASSLKADQPQHF.

Points on this clonotype: The conserved final phenylalanine or tryptophan is absent from the CDR3, which likely points to a read error. The limits of the CDR3 on the DNA are not certain, so only TCRdb's listed CDR3 is given. V usage is TRBV9 and J usage is TRBJ2-2; TRBD1 is the table's D call, not checked against the DNA. Germline CDR1 and CDR2: SGDLS and YYNGEE. Including both end residues, the CDR3 is 19 amino acids long. The CDR3 sequence: CASSANSGTGSSEQADRAG.

The sample holds a few counts of this clonotype. This chain connects TRBV20-1 to TRBJ1-2; tentative D call: TRBD1 (5 bases). The V gene's germline CDR1 is DFQATT and CDR2 SNEGSKA (reference sequence). The CDR3 totals 15 residues. Trimming cost V 3 bases and J 2 bases, with 16 bases left between them. CDR3 sequence (DNA): TGCAGTGCTAGTGCCTCGGGACGGACAAACTATGGCTACACCTTC. Protein sequence: CSASASGRTNYGYTF.

The V call is TRBV20-1, the J call TRBJ2-3; D is possibly TRBD2 (6 bases). V lost 7 bases and J lost 4, with 18 bases in between. This CDR3 contains 14 residues. CDR1 is DFQATT and CDR2 is SNEGSKA in the germline V gene (reference sequence). The CDR3 protein is CSDSPGVRADTQYF. In nucleotides, the CDR3 is TGCAGTGACTCTCCGGGAGTTAGGGCAGATACGCAGTATTTT.

This clonotype was detected only once. V is TRBV20-1 and J is TRBJ1-2, with TRBD1 identical over 7 bases. CDR1 and CDR2 (germline): DFQATT, SNEGSKA (reference sequence). Germline trimming cut 3 bases from V and 8 bases from J; bases unmatched to any gene: 6. This CDR3 comprises 12 residues. The CDR3 coding sequence is TGCAGTGCTAGGCAAGGGGGCGGGGGCTACACCTTC. Residues: CSARQGGGGYTF.

The chain couples TRBV20-1 to TRBJ2-5; 10 bases line up with TRBD2. CDR3 length: 14 amino acids. The V gene's germline CDR1 is DFQATT and CDR2 SNEGSKA (reference sequence). V dropped 6 bases and J dropped 1; count of bases not matched to a gene: 5. For the CDR3, the DNA is TGCAGTGCCCATTGGACTAGCGGCCAAGAGACCCAGTACTTC. This codes for CSAHWTSGQETQYF.

This clonotype was seen many times. The J gene is TRBJ2-7, the V gene TRBV7-2, with 7 bases lining up with TRBD1. From germline, CDR1 is SGHTA and CDR2 FQGNSA. The CDR3 covers 14 residues. V shed 5 bases and J 2 bases; nucleotides not matched to a gene: 6. The CDR3 spells CASSQPGQTYEQYF. Written as DNA, the CDR3 is TGTGCCAGCAGCCAACCGGGACAGACCTACGAGCAGTACTTC.

The chain uses TRBV6-2 or TRBV6-3 and TRBJ2-5; D remains unclear. This CDR3 spans 11 amino acids. V shed 10 bases and J shed 1 base, with 7 bases lying between them. Germline lookup yields CDR1 MNHEY and CDR2 SVGEGT. CDR3 loop: CATRSQETQYF. The CDR3 DNA is TGTGCCACCCGGAGCCAAGAGACCCAGTACTTC.

The chain couples TRBV10-3 to TRBJ2-5, with D unclear. The CDR3 is 12 amino acids. Trimming stripped 8 bases from V and 4 bases from J, with 11 bases between. Germline lookup yields CDR1 ENHRY and CDR2 SYGVKD. CDR3 sequence reads: CAISAVRETQYF. CDR3 in DNA: TGTGCCATCTCCGCGGTCCGAGAGACCCAGTACTTC.

This clonotype appeared many times. The CDR3 region has the DNA TGTGCCAGCAGCCAGCGGGACAGAACAGGCTATGGCTACACCTTC. It translates to CASSQRDRTGYGYTF. The genes are TRBV4-2 and TRBJ1-2, with 7 bases aligning to TRBD1. The CDR3 is 15 amino acids. V shed 3 bases, J shed 4 bases, and the junction held 8 bases outside the gene matches. Germline values: CDR1 LGHNA, CDR2 YNFKEQ.

With regard to this clonotype: Its ends do not fully match the called genes, so a read error is possible. The rearrangement uses TRBV24-1 and TRBJ1-5; D possibly corresponds to TRBD1 (6 bases). Germline CDR1 KGHDR, CDR2 SFDVKD. The CDR3 contains 15 residues. The CDR3, as DNA: TGTGCCACCAGTTCTCTTACAGGGTACAATCAGCCCCCGCATTTT. Its protein product is CATSSLTGYNQPPHF.

This clonotype was found once. The genes are TRBV29-1 and TRBJ2-7; 8 nucleotides match TRBD1. The length of the CDR3 is 13 residues. Germline lookup yields CDR1 SQVTM and CDR2 ANQGSEA. Germline trimming cut 6 bases from V and 0 bases from J; bases unmatched to any gene: 4. The CDR3 loop reads CSVRTGHSYEQYF. The CDR3 region has the DNA TGCAGCGTGCGGACAGGGCACTCCTACGAGCAGTACTTC.

The chain employs TRBV12-3 or TRBV12-4 and TRBJ2-3; 9 nucleotides line up with TRBD1. After removal of 10 bases from V and 3 bases from J, the junction contained 8 bases not matched to a gene. The CDR3 sequence is 14 residues long. CDR3 bases: TGTGCCACCGTGGGACAGGGAAAGACAGATACGCAGTATTTT. Translation: CATVGQGKTDTQYF.

The V gene is TRBV29-1, the J gene TRBJ1-2; D gene unclear. Germline V CDR1 and CDR2: SQVTM, ANQGSEA. The CDR3 is made up of 12 amino acids. V was shortened by 4 bases and J by 4 bases, with 10 bases between the two germline ends. The CDR3 DNA reads TGCAGCGTTGGGACGTCAGGCTATGGCTACACCTTC. This encodes CSVGTSGYGYTF.

Points on this clonotype: One junction end disagrees with the germline gene, perhaps due to a read error. The chain recombines TRBV5-1 with TRBJ1-1, with no clear D. This CDR3 comprises 14 residues. Germline CDR1 reads SGHRS; CDR2 reads YFSETQ. In DNA form, the CDR3 reads TGTGCCAGCAGCCTCCCCGGGATTGGCACTGAAGCTTTCTTT. Translated: CASSLPGIGTEAFF.

V is TRBV24-1 and J is TRBJ2-1; the match to TRBD1 covers 8 bases. Germline CDR1 and CDR2: KGHDR and SFDVKD. This CDR3 spans 15 amino acids. Germline trimming cut 4 bases from V and 5 bases from J; bases unmatched to any gene: 6. The DNA of the CDR3 is TGTGCCACCAGTGAATCCGGACAGGGTAACAATGAGCAGTTCTTC. Translated: CATSESGQGNNEQFF.

Only a few counts were recorded for this clonotype. The CDR3 sequence is CASSLMGGKSTDTQYF. The CDR3 nucleotides read TGTGCCAGCAGCTTAATGGGCGGGAAGAGCACAGATACGCAGTATTTT. The J gene is TRBJ2-3, the V gene TRBV7-6, with a possible D match to TRBD2 (6 bases). The CDR3 sequence is 16 residues long. Germline V gene sequence: CDR1 SGHVS, CDR2 FNYEAQ. V shed 2 bases and J shed 0 bases, with 12 bases lying between them.

The chain combines TRBV29-1 with TRBJ1-1, with D unclear. Germline V lookup: CDR1 SQVTM, CDR2 ANQGSEA. CDR3 size: 12 residues. The ends were cut back, 4 bases at V and 4 bases at J, with 10 bases in the middle. The CDR3 coding sequence is TGCAGCGTTGGTCGGGGAATCACTGAAGCTTTCTTT. This translates into CSVGRGITEAFF. The variable domain in full, completed from reference TRBV29-1 and TRBJ1-1, reads SAVISQKPSRDICQRGTSLTIQCQVDSQVTMMFWYRQQPGQSLTLIATANQGSEATYESGFVIDKFPISRPNLTFSTLTVSNMSPEDSSIYLCSVGRGITEAFFGQGTRLTVV.